This is a list of T cell receptor beta chains from one sample in a study of neurological immune-mediated disorders. Each CDR3 protein is one row after TCRdb ran MiXCR on the 5' RACE reads. Of over 50,000 distinct CDR3 sequences in the sample, 5.2% were seen once. The specimen sequenced was PBMCs. These receptors all stem from a human donor with multiple sclerosis. The donor label of this sample is uncertain. Both conserved end residues are trimmed from each CDR3. Each record gives: V gene, CDR3 protein.

TRBV5-1	ASSRAAGSSYNEQF
TRBV7-9	ASSHAGPPLEAF
TRBV20-1	SARGAGRAYGYT
TRBV10-3	AIDRYNEQF
TRBV7-9	ASSPPATGNTIY
TRBV10-3	AISEPGDRDTQY
TRBV30	AWSPPPFNTEAF
TRBV20-1	SARDSSGGNYNEQF
TRBV5-1	ASSSGGVNTEAF
TRBV20-1	SANQGRPEAF
TRBV5-5	ASSFPLAGRHNEQF
TRBV20-1	SARDQDRGYEQY
TRBV20-1	SVGLRGNEQF
TRBV21-1	ADEGLAGGSTNSSYNEQF
TRBV4-1	ASSQRLAGSYNEQF
TRBV29-1	SVWTSGNEQF
TRBV7-9	ASSSRGGRGGYT
TRBV20-1	SASTNNYGYT
TRBV5-1	ASSLEAGGPEDTQY
TRBV4-1	ASSQDRGRLEAF
TRBV6-4	ASSLLAGDYNEQF
TRBV29-1	SAQQGAGDTQY
TRBV5-1	ASSLAAPSTDTQY
TRBV20-1	SAGRDRGNIQY
TRBV7-3	ASSPVPAGTGELF
TRBV7-6	ASSPPGPEHGYT
TRBV18	ASSPGPGGELF
TRBV9	ASSVGRVTDTQY
TRBV6-2/TRBV6-3	ASRRVSGANVLT